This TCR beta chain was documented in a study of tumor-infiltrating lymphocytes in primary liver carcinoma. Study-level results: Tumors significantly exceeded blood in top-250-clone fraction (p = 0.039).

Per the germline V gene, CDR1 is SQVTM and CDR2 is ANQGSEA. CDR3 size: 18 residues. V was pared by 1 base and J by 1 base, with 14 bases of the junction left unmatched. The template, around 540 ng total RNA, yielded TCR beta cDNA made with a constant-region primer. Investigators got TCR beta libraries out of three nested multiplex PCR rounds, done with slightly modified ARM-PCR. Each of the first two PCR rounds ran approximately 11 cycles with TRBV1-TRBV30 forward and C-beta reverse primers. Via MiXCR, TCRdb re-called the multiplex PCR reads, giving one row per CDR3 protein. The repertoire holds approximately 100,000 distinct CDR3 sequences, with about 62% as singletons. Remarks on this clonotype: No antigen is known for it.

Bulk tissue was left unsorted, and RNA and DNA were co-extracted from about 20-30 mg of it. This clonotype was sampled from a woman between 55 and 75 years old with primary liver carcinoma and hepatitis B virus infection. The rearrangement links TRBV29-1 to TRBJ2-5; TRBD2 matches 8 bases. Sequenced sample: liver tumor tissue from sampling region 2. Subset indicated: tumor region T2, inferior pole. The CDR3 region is CSVEVPGLVSVSQETQYF. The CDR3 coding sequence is TGCAGCGTTGAAGTTCCGGGACTAGTGAGCGTGAGCCAAGAGACCCAGTACTTC.